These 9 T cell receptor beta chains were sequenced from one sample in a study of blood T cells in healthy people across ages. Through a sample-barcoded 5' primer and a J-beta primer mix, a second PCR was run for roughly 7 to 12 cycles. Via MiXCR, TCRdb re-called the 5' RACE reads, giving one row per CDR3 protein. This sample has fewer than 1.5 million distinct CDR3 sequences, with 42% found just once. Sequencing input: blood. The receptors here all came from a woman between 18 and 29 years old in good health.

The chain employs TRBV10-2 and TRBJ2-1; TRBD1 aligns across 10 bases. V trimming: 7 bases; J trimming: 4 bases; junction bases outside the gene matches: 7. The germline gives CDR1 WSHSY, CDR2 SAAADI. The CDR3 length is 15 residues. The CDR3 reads CASTARTGGYNEQFF. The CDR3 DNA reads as TGCGCCAGCACTGCGAGGACAGGGGGGTACAATGAGCAGTTCTTC.

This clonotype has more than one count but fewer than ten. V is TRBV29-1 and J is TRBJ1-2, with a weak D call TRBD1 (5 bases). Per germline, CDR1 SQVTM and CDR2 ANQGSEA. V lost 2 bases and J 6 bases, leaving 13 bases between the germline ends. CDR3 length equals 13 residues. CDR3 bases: TGCAGCGTTGAAATCCAGGACAAGAATGGCTACACCTTC. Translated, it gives CSVEIQDKNGYTF.

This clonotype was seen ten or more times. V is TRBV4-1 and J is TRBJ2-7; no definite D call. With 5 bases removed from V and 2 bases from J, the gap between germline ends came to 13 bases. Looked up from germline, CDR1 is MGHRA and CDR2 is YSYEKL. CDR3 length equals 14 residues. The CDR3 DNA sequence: TGCGCCAGCAGCTCCAATGAGCTAGCCTACGAGCAGTACTTC. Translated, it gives CASSSNELAYEQYF.

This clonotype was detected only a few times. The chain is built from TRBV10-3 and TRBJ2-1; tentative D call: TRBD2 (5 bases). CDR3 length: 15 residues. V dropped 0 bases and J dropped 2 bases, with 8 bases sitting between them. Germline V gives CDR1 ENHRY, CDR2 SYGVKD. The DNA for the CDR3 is TGTGCCATCAGTGAGTCCGAGGAGGCCTACAATGAGCAGTTCTTC. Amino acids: CAISESEEAYNEQFF.

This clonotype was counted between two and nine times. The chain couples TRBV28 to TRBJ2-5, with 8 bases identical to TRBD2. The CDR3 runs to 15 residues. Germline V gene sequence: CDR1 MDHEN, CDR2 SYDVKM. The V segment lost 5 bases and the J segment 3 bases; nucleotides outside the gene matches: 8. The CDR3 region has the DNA TGTGCCAGCAGTCCGGGACTAGAGTATAAAGAGACCCAGTACTTC. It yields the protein CASSPGLEYKETQYF.

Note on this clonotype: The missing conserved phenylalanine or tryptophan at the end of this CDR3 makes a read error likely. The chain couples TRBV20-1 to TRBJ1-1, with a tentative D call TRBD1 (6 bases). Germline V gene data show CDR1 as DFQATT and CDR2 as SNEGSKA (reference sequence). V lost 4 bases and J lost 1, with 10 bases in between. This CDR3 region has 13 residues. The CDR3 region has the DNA TGCAGTGCTACAGGACAGTGGAACACTGAAGCTTTCCTT. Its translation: CSATGQWNTEAFL.

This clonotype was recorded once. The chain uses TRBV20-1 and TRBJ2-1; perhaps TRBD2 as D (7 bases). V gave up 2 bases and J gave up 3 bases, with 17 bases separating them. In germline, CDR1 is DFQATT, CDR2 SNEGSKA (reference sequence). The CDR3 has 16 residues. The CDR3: CSARFRGGSVYNEQFF. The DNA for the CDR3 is TGCAGTGCTAGATTCAGGGGCGGGAGTGTCTACAATGAGCAGTTCTTC.

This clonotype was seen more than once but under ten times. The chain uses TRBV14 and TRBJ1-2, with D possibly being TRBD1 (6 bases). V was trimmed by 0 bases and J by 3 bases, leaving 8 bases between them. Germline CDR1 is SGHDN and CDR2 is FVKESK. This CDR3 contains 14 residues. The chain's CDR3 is CASSQDRTDYGYTF. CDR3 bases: TGTGCCAGCAGCCAAGATCGGACAGACTATGGCTACACCTTC.

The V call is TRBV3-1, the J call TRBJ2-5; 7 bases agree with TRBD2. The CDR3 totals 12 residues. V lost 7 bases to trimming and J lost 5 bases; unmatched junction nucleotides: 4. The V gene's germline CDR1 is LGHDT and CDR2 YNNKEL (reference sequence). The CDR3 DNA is TGTGCCAGCACTGGGGGGGGGGAGACCCAGTACTTC. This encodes CASTGGGETQYF.